This T cell receptor (beta chain) was sequenced in a study of low-dose radiotherapy and immunotherapy resistance in tumors. Looking at the study overall: Cyclophosphamide was given intravenously at 200 mg/m2 every two weeks, and each dose came one day before radiation and immunotherapy.

CDR1 and CDR2 (germline): SGHRS, YFSETQ. The CDR3 is made up of 11 amino acids. V lost 2 bases, J lost 10 bases, and 7 bases lay in between. Gene-specific TRAV and TRBV primers were used for first-strand cDNA, covering alpha and beta chains. The PCR that amplified TCRs ran for 15 to 25 cycles, relying on a constant-region primer and a V-primer adapter. Amplification of isolated mRNA was accomplished via in vitro transcription. From the reads, TCRdb called clonotypes with MiXCR, one entry per CDR3 protein. This sample carries tens of thousands of distinct CDR3 sequences, over 15% of them seen once, and the ten largest clones take roughly 2.8%. Indicated time point: before trial treatment. Notes on this clonotype: This is likely an artifact of a read error, given a far larger clone one base away.

The sample consisted of PBMCs, taken before treatment. This TCR derives from a male donor with prostate cancer. The chain combines TRBV5-1 with TRBJ2-1; D gene uncertain. CDR3 protein: CASSFNGEQFF. CDR3 nucleotides: TGCGCCAGCAGCTTTAATGGCGAGCAGTTCTTC. Complete variable domain (other parts from reference TRBV5-1 and TRBJ2-1): KAGVTQTPRYLIKTRGQQVTLSCSPISGHRSVSWYQQTPGQGLQFLFEYFSETQRNKGNFPGRFSGRQFSNSRSEMNVSTLELGDSALYLCASSFNGEQFFGPGTRLTVL.